This T cell receptor beta chain was profiled in a study of T-cell memory formation after mild COVID-19. Study observations and caveats: Still unconfirmed is whether the second-wave clones peaking on day 37 recognized SARS-CoV-2. Clones contracting over day 15 to 85 were CD4/CD8 balanced, with later expanders leaning CD4+. Pre-infection memory held some responding clones, suggesting pre-existing cross-reactive T cells responded.

The V segment lost 1 base and the J segment 2 bases; nucleotides outside the gene matches: 16. The CDR3 extends over 19 amino acids. As regards this clonotype: Its antigen remains unknown.

TCRdb independently ran MiXCR on the 5' RACE reads; one entry per CDR3 protein. The data contain approximately 500,000 distinct CDR3 sequences, roughly 25% of them singletons. This TCR was recovered from an adult woman who had mild COVID-19 (a few samples of this study predate the infection). Cell type and time point are not known. The chain couples TRBV12-3 or TRBV12-4 to TRBJ1-1, with TRBD1 matching 7 bases. The source material was PBMCs or a T cell subset sorted from them (not recorded which). DNA of the CDR3: TGTGCCAGCAGTTTAGTGTCGGGCAGGGGGACTGGAGTTAACACTGAAGCTTTCTTT. It codes for CASSLVSGRGTGVNTEAFF.